The rows below give T cell receptor beta chains drawn from one sample of a study of OX40 agonist ivuxolimab in advanced cancers. Profiled with immunoSEQ multiplex PCR; TCRdb holds only in-frame clones, not every one. Of around 110,000 clones listed, 85% to 95% are singletons. The specimen was CD4+ or CD8+ T cells sorted from blood, collected in a trial of the OX40 agonist ivuxolimab. These receptors were obtained from an adult with an advanced solid tumor such as melanoma, head and neck, liver or kidney cancer. Both conserved end residues are part of each CDR3. Each record gives: V gene, CDR3 protein.

TRBV28 CASSLGQWGGYTF
TRBV6-5 CASSYGGGSGANVLTF
TRBV25-1 CASSEAGSNGYTF
TRBV29-1 CSVLVQGYEQYF
TRBV5-8 CASSAGTDYHNTEAFF
TRBV7-9 CASIKEGQSYEQYF
TRBV5-1 CASRTLAGPAYEQYF
TRBV29-1 CSVEGGPSNQPQHF
TRBV9 CASSGTFSVTGELFF
TRBV7-2 CASSLLGGSYNEQFF
TRBV7-3 CASSLTRAVSSLGEQFF
TRBV7-2 CASSPRPSGSHEQFF
TRBV21-1 CASSKFGQGAYGYTF
TRBV5-4 CASNIAGIHEQYF
TRBV2 CASRGGLAGGEQFF
TRBV7-3 CASSLGGGNSYNEQFF
TRBV18 CASSPPRQGAEADTQYF
TRBV11-3 CASSPRQGTEQYF
TRBV7-8 CASSTRTGINYGYTF
TRBV5-1 CASSLGPNTGELFF
TRBV7-2 CASSWRAEGRETQYF
TRBV19 CASSLGPGVRNSPLHF
TRBV18 CASSPGSLDTEAFF
TRBV10-3 CAISQQGENEQFF
TRBV5-1 CASSAWTSGSLNEQFF
TRBV6-5 CATSGAGGHYGYTF
TRBV5-6 CASSFTLAGGELFF
TRBV19 CASSIGQGVEQYF
TRBV6-4 CASRDVQGGTEAFF
TRBV5-6 CASSLGGKSTGELFF
TRBV2 CASTGDEDTQYF
TRBV7-2 CASVLLGTRTDTQYF
TRBV4-2 CASLLSNEQFF
TRBV12-5 CASGLHQGMATNTGELFF
TRBV28 CASSFPISLDPSAEGTEAFF
TRBV30 CAWSKGTANYGYTF
TRBV19 CASTATGFSGNTIYF
TRBV6-5 CASSYSAVSTDTQYF
TRBV28 CASTLSQGINQPQHF
TRBV20-1 CSASGYNEQFF
TRBV6-1 CASPSAGAQNTEAFF
TRBV6-4 CASSQDPSSYNEQFF
TRBV6-5 CASSYSRGSYEQYF
TRBV11-2 CASSQGHTEAFF
TRBV5-6 CASSLQGARGEAFF
TRBV19 CASRTATGELFF
TRBV19 CASSPLAAGLGTYEQYF
TRBV27 CASSQGGGLSYGYTF
TRBV5-4 CASSSTFDKTEAFF
TRBV7-9 CASSSHDNEQFF
TRBV6-5 CASSYSAEGYEQYF
TRBV5-4 CASSPSNTGELFF
TRBV28 CASSVTTAYEQYF
TRBV6-1 CASSEGGRETQYF